This TCR beta chain was found in a study of identical twins. General observations from the study: There is a chance that invariant MAIT and iNKT cells partially muddied zero-insertion analyses.

This clonotype has more than one count but fewer than ten. The antigen remains undetermined. CDR1 is LGHDT, CDR2 YNNKEL, per germline (reference sequence). This CDR3 is 16 amino acids long. Trimming stripped 1 base from V and 4 bases from J, with 16 bases between. TCRdb re-called the 5' RACE reads with MiXCR, one entry per CDR3 protein. The table lists roughly 1,500,000 distinct CDR3 sequences, less than 40% of them singletons. The chain recombines TRBV3-1 with TRBJ1-2; the D is unclear. The receptor's source is a newborn girl in good health. The material sequenced was cord blood. In nucleotides, the CDR3 is TGTGCCAGCAGCCAAGGGGTTCCAGGTCCGGGCTATGGCTACACCTTC. Protein: CASSQGVPGPGYGYTF.